This record concerns one T cell receptor (beta chain) sequence. This entry is derived from a study of T cell responses to AZD1222 COVID-19 vaccine. Profiled with immunoSEQ multiplex PCR; TCRdb holds only in-frame clones, not every one. Of 80,000 to 90,000 clones in the sample, roughly 90% were seen once. The CDR3 consists of 14 residues. Germline trimming cut 4 bases from V and 6 bases from J; bases unmatched to any gene: 4. Per the germline V gene, CDR1 is SGHRS and CDR2 is YFSETQ. The chain has TRBV5-1 and TRBJ1-6, with 7 bases lining up with TRBD1. The sequences come from peripheral blood, collected on day 0 of AZD1222 vaccination. This receptor was obtained from an adult in good health. CDR3 residues: CASSLGTANSPLHF. DNA for the CDR3: TGCGCCAGCAGCCTCGGGACAGCTAATTCACCCCTCCACTTT.